This T cell receptor beta chain derives from a study of blood T cells in healthy people across ages. Across the study: Template switching retrieved approximately one barcoded beta molecule for each two T cells.

This clonotype was found a few times. At least 6 micrograms of total RNA were extracted per sample. For the second PCR, which ran for roughly 6 to 12 cycles, a sample-barcoded 5' primer and a J-beta primer mix were used. Carrying 12 random nucleotides, a template-switch adaptor labeled each individual cDNA molecule. TCRdb recomputed calls from the 5' RACE reads with MiXCR, one row per CDR3 protein. Found here are around 800,000 distinct CDR3 sequences, around 62% of them singletons; the top ten hold roughly 25%. This CDR3 contains 14 residues. From germline, CDR1 is SEHNR and CDR2 FQNEAQ (reference sequence). V was trimmed by 3 bases and J by 3 bases, leaving 9 bases between them.

The rearrangement uses TRBV7-9 and TRBJ2-1; D is perhaps TRBD1 or TRBD2 (5 bases each). Sequencing was carried out using blood. This receptor was obtained from a young man in good health. This CDR3 reads CASSFGDRYNEQFF. The CDR3 nucleotides read TGTGCCAGCAGCTTTGGGGACCGCTACAATGAGCAGTTCTTC.